This T cell receptor beta chain was identified during a study of blood T cell repertoires in COVID-19. About the research overall: The United States, Italy and Spain supplied acute and convalescent COVID-19 samples. PBMCs, B-cell-depleted T cells, or T cells provided the cDNA or gDNA that made up the material.

The CDR3 is 14 residues long. Germline CDR1 SNHLY, CDR2 FYNNEI. Trimming removed 5 bases from V and 16 bases from J, with 23 bases in between. This clone was detected only once. Methods used by the authors: Estimates of nucleated cell counts were drawn from the amplification of reference gene primers. Produced via immunoSEQ multiplex PCR; TCRdb's table is partial and in-frame only. The DNA gave D and trimming, while V, J and clone size come from that table. Of under 200,000 clones detected, roughly 86% appear once; the ten largest clones hold approximately 2.7%. The TCR comes from a middle-aged man with active or convalescent COVID-19. Sequenced input: peripheral blood. V gene TRBV2 combines with J gene TRBJ1-4; unclear D gene. The CDR3 DNA follows: TGTGCCAGCAGTAGCACCCGACCGACCCACAGCGGGTTTTTT. It specifies CASSSTRPTHSGFF. Full variable domain (missing parts from reference TRBV2 and TRBJ1-4): EPEVTQTPSHQVTQMGQEVILRCVPISNHLYFYWYRQILGQKVEFLVSFYNNEISEKSEIFDDQFSVERPDGSNFTLKIRSTKLEDSAMYFCASSSTRPTHSGFFGSGTQLSVL.